Detailed here is one TCR beta chain. Its antigen is as yet unknown. The source of the sample is a study of shared clonotypes between healthy human individuals. Study background: The composition of the donors was a couple of women and a few men aged 18 to 49.

Here immunoSEQ multiplex PCR was the method, and the copy in TCRdb shows in-frame clones only, minus some. The repertoire holds roughly 2.4 million clones, with nearly 97% as singletons. Findings and caveats of the study: Roughly 5% of naive CD4 clonotypes were shared across a handful of donors.

Germline lookup yields CDR1 SGHTA and CDR2 FQGNSA. V lost 0 bases to trimming and J lost 0 bases; unmatched junction nucleotides: 6. This CDR3 comprises 17 residues. The chain is built from TRBV7-2 and TRBJ2-3; 7 positions agree with TRBD1. The specimen sequenced was naive CD4+ T cells sorted from blood. This sample's subset: CD45RA+ positively selected. The receptor was derived from a man younger than 35 in good health. The CDR3 region has the DNA TGTGCCAGCAGCTTAGCAGGGGCAGGGGGAAGCACAGATACGCAGTATTTT. Its translation is CASSLAGAGGSTDTQYF.